This TCR beta chain was found in a study of shared clonotypes between healthy human individuals. Turning to the study itself: Samples came from a couple of female and a few male donors aged 18 to 49. Each donor's CD8 memory used one plate, CD8 naive two, each CD4 subset three. Study findings and constraints: Since donors were few, the genetic and exposure-history diversity represented was limited.

On this clone itself: Its antigen is unidentified.

This CDR3 region has 15 residues. J gave up 1 base and V 2 bases, and 3 bases lay outside the gene matches. The germline gives CDR1 ENHRY, CDR2 SYGVKD. Investigators spread the genomic DNA of each subset evenly over several immunoSEQ plates. The protocol was immunoSEQ multiplex PCR, while the TCRdb copy is restricted to in-frame clones and leaves out a portion. This sample has approximately 2.5 million clones, with approximately 94% found just once. Specimen: naive CD4+ T cells from PBMCs. Subset specified: CD45RA+ positively selected. The chain couples TRBV10-3 to TRBJ1-1; 8 bases are shared with TRBD1. This receptor was identified in a young man in good health. Some clones in this sample may be carry-over from other donors' samples. CDR3: CAISEDRGANTEAFF. The CDR3 DNA reads TGTGCCATCAGTGAGGACAGGGGCGCGAACACTGAAGCTTTCTTT.